These 18 T cell receptor beta chains were all obtained from the same sample, sequenced in a study of Graves' ophthalmopathy and Graves' hyperthyroidism. The sequenced template was RNA, covering the TCR beta CDR3 region. The authors performed first-round RT-PCR with HTBI primers and then a second-round multiplex PCR. TCRdb passed the multiplex PCR reads through MiXCR, listing each CDR3 protein once. The repertoire includes 620,000 or so distinct CDR3 sequences, about 24% of them detected once, and approximately 6.9% sits in the top ten. Material: peripheral blood. The source is a woman between 18 and 29 years old with stable Graves' hyperthyroidism. Some clones in this sample may be carry-over from other donors' samples.

This clonotype was detected many times. The rearrangement links TRBV10-3 to TRBJ1-1, with 9 bases identical to TRBD1. The CDR3 is made up of 14 amino acids. The germline gives CDR1 ENHRY, CDR2 SYGVKD. Trimming removed 10 bases from V and 1 base from J; junction bases left unmatched: 7. In DNA, the CDR3 is TGTGCCACGACTCGACAGGGGGAGAACACTGAAGCTTTCTTT. Its translation: CATTRQGENTEAFF.

At least ten counts were recorded for this clonotype. The V gene is TRBV6-2 or TRBV6-3, the J gene TRBJ1-1; TRBD1 matches at 7 bases. The V gene end was trimmed by 4 bases and the J gene end by 5 bases; junction bases not matched to a gene: 7. The CDR3 is 14 residues long. Germline V gene data show CDR1 as MNHEY and CDR2 as SVGEGT. The CDR3 DNA reads TGTGCCAGCAGTTTGGAGGGGGCGCGAACTGAAGCTTTCTTT. The encoded protein is CASSLEGARTEAFF.

The CDR3 region is CASSQGSGSEAFF. The CDR3 DNA is TGTGCCAGCAGCCAGGGTTCGGGCTCTGAAGCTTTCTTT. V and J are TRBV27 and TRBJ1-1; D may be TRBD1 (5 bases). V lost 6 bases to trimming and J lost 6 bases, with 14 bases between them. This CDR3 spans 13 amino acids. Germline CDR1 MNHEY, CDR2 SMNVEV (reference sequence).

This clonotype was seen a single time. J is TRBJ1-1 and V is TRBV7-9; D uncertain. CDR1 SEHNR and CDR2 FQNEAQ come from the germline V gene (reference sequence). V was trimmed by 5 bases and J by 4 bases, leaving 14 bases between them. The CDR3 has 14 amino acids. This CDR3 reads CASSPKGSGTEAFF. CDR3 nucleotides: TGTGCCAGCAGCCCGAAGGGTTCTGGCACTGAAGCTTTCTTT.

This clonotype showed up just a few times. V and J are TRBV13 and TRBJ1-1, with TRBD1 as a possible D gene (6 bases). V lost 5 bases and J 4 bases, leaving 17 bases between the germline ends. The V gene's germline CDR1 is PRHDT and CDR2 FYEKMQ (reference sequence). This CDR3 comprises 15 residues. The CDR3 spells CASSLEDARGTEAFF. In nucleotides, the CDR3 is TGTGCCAGCAGCCTAGAGGATGCCAGGGGCACTGAAGCTTTCTTT.

In this sample, this clonotype turned up many times. This sequence joins TRBV20-1 and TRBJ1-1; no clear D. Trimming left V 7 bases short and J 3 bases short, with 12 bases between. The CDR3 has 12 residues. Germline V gene lookup returns CDR1 DFQATT and CDR2 SNEGSKA (reference sequence). The CDR3 DNA reads TGCAGTGTCCTCACCAGCGACACTGAAGCTTTCTTT. It is translated as CSVLTSDTEAFF.

In this sample, this clonotype turned up many times. J is TRBJ2-7 and V is TRBV19; tentative D call: TRBD2 (6 bases). Germline-derived CDR1 and CDR2 are LNHDA and SQIVND (reference sequence). The CDR3 sequence is 14 residues long. V shed 3 bases and J shed 4 bases, with 13 bases lying between them. CDR3 coding DNA: TGTGCCAGTAGTATGGATTGGGGGAGGTACGAGCAGTACTTC. It specifies CASSMDWGRYEQYF.

This clonotype has just a few counts. The V call is TRBV25-1, the J call TRBJ1-2; TRBD1 is a possible D gene (5 bases). Germline assignment: CDR1 MGHDK and CDR2 SYGVNS. There are 13 residues in the CDR3. V was pared by 4 bases and J by 1 base, with 7 bases between. CDR3 nucleotide sequence: TGTGCCAGCAGTGCAGACAGTAACTATGGCTACACCTTC. Encoded protein: CASSADSNYGYTF.

This clonotype came up many times. The chain recombines TRBV19 with TRBJ1-2; D not resolved. This CDR3 region has 15 residues. CDR1 and CDR2 from the germline V gene are LNHDA and SQIVND (reference sequence). Trimming removed 3 bases at V and 0 bases at J, with 11 bases between. CDR3 DNA: TGTGCCAGTAGTATGGATGTGGCGCCTAACTATGGCTACACCTTC. Its translation: CASSMDVAPNYGYTF.

The chain links TRBV6-1 to TRBJ1-1, with D possibly TRBD1 on 5 matching bases. This CDR3 is built from 13 residues. Germline CDR1 MNHNS, CDR2 SASEGT. V lost 7 bases and J lost 6, with 15 bases in between. The CDR3 coding sequence is TGTGCCAGCACCGGCCCCCGACAGCCTGAAGCTTTCTTT. Amino acids: CASTGPRQPEAFF.

V gene TRBV6-1 combines with J gene TRBJ1-5, with D unresolved. The ends were cut back, 5 bases at V and 4 bases at J, with 15 bases in the middle. Germline V gene sequence: CDR1 MNHNS, CDR2 SASEGT. CDR3 length: 15 amino acids. In DNA form, the CDR3 reads TGTGCCAGCAGTAGTATGAGGGCCGGTAATCAGCCCCAGCATTTT. Its protein product is CASSSMRAGNQPQHF.

This clonotype has at least ten counts. This rearrangement joins TRBV28 to TRBJ1-2; D unclear. V lost 6 bases to trimming and J lost 2 bases, with 10 bases between them. There are 13 residues in the CDR3. CDR1 and CDR2 (germline): MDHEN, SYDVKM. In DNA, the CDR3 is TGTGCCAGCAGCATAGCAGGAAACTATGGCTACACCTTC. Residues: CASSIAGNYGYTF.

This clonotype was seen ten or more times. The rearrangement joins TRBV4-1 to TRBJ2-2; D gene uncertain. The germline V and J ends were trimmed by 3 bases and 6 bases, with 8 bases remaining between them. Germline assignment: CDR1 MGHRA and CDR2 YSYEKL. There are 13 residues in the CDR3. CDR3: CASSQDLAGELFF. The CDR3 DNA sequence: TGCGCCAGCAGCCAGGATTTAGCCGGGGAGCTGTTTTTT.

Many counts were recorded for this clonotype. The V and J genes are TRBV12-3 or TRBV12-4 and TRBJ1-3, with 7 bases aligning to TRBD1. This CDR3 region has 14 residues. V was clipped by 3 bases and J by 7 bases; unmatched bases: 6. The CDR3 nucleotides are TGTGCCAGCAGTTTCCGACAGGGTGGGAACACCATATATTTT. It codes for CASSFRQGGNTIYF.

As to this clonotype: Given a much more abundant clone one base away, this may be a read error. This chain connects TRBV6-1 to TRBJ1-3; D gene uncertain. V lost 8 bases, J lost 0 bases, and 17 bases lay in between. This CDR3 is built from 16 residues. CDR1 is MNHNS and CDR2 is SASEGT in the germline V gene. The CDR3 DNA reads TGTGCCAGCGACCGCGGGTCCCTGAGCTCTGGAAACACCATATATTTT. Its protein product is CASDRGSLSSGNTIYF.

This clonotype has at least ten counts. V gene TRBV4-1 combines with J gene TRBJ2-7; D gene ambiguous. Germline lookup yields CDR1 MGHRA and CDR2 YSYEKL. There are 15 residues in the CDR3. Trimming removed 4 bases from V and 0 bases from J, with 13 bases in between. The CDR3 sequence is CASSPTMTFSYEQYF. DNA of the CDR3: TGCGCCAGCAGCCCAACAATGACATTCTCCTACGAGCAGTACTTC.

This clonotype was picked up many times. The chain combines TRBV12-3 or TRBV12-4 with TRBJ1-2; 7 bases are shared with TRBD1. The CDR3 sequence is 15 residues long. J gave up 5 bases and V 2 bases, and 8 bases lay outside the gene matches. CDR3 sequence: CASSLTRGRGYGYTF. CDR3 sequence (DNA): TGTGCCAGCAGTTTAACTCGGGGCAGGGGGTATGGCTACACCTTC.

This clonotype was seen a few times. The chain uses TRBV11-3 and TRBJ2-2; D gene uncertain. Germline V gene data show CDR1 as SGHNT and CDR2 as YENEEA. Trimming removed 2 bases from V and 4 bases from J, with 11 bases in between. This CDR3 is 15 amino acids long. CDR3 amino acids: CASSLNQASTGELFF. CDR3 nucleotide sequence: TGTGCCAGCAGCTTAAACCAGGCGAGCACCGGGGAGCTGTTTTTT.